Presented here are 25 T cell receptor beta chains from one specimen sequenced in a study of blood T cell repertoires in COVID-19. The protocol was immunoSEQ multiplex PCR, while the TCRdb copy is restricted to in-frame clones and leaves out a portion. The sample gives a few hundred thousand clones, 85% to 90% of which show up once; roughly 4.5% is in the top ten. Sequenced: peripheral blood. The source is a woman aged 40 to 50 who had recovered from COVID-19.

This chain uses TRBV12-3 or TRBV12-4 with TRBJ2-3, with no clear D. This CDR3 region has 13 residues. The germline V and J ends were trimmed by 2 bases and 4 bases, with 7 bases remaining between them. CDR3 DNA sequence: TGTGCCAGCAGTTTATTCGTCGCAGATACGCAGTATTTT. This encodes CASSLFVADTQYF.

The chain links TRBV6-6 to TRBJ2-1, with 9 positions matching TRBD1. CDR3 length: 14 amino acids. Looked up from germline, CDR1 is MNHNY and CDR2 is SVGAGI (reference sequence). Trimming at V came to 5 bases and at J to 10 bases, leaving 9 bases not matched to a gene. CDR3 residues: CASSDRGGSVEQFF. CDR3 coding DNA: TGTGCCAGCAGTGACAGGGGGGGATCAGTAGAGCAGTTCTTC.

The J gene is TRBJ2-3, the V gene TRBV5-1; TRBD1 agrees at 9 bases. Germline CDR1 SGHRS, CDR2 YFSETQ. V dropped 5 bases and J dropped 0; count of bases not matched to a gene: 4. The CDR3 contains 15 residues. CDR3 nucleotides: TGCGCCAGCAGACTCGGGACAGGGAGCACAGATACGCAGTATTTT. Translation: CASRLGTGSTDTQYF.

The rearrangement joins TRBV12-3 or TRBV12-4 to TRBJ2-5, with 8 bases fitting TRBD2. The CDR3 loop spans 12 amino acids. With V trimmed by 10 bases and J by 3 bases, 4 bases remained unmatched. In DNA form, the CDR3 reads TGTGCCATAAGAGCGGGAGAAGAGACCCAGTACTTC. This gives the protein CAIRAGEETQYF.

The chain employs TRBV3-1 (or the pseudogene TRBV3-2) and TRBJ1-1; possible D gene TRBD1, 5 bases. Trimming took off 3 bases at V and 7 bases at J, with 12 bases between the two ends. This CDR3 contains 13 residues. Germline CDR1 is LGHDT and CDR2 is YNNKEL (reference sequence). CDR3 coding DNA: TGTGCCAGCAGCCACCCGGGGGGAGGTGAAGCTTTCTTT. Translation gives CASSHPGGGEAFF.

This clone was recorded only once. The gene calls are TRBV7-9 and TRBJ1-2; 8 bases line up with TRBD1. Per the germline V gene, CDR1 is SEHNR and CDR2 is FQNEAQ (reference sequence). This CDR3 has 14 amino acids. The V and J ends lost 3 bases and 7 bases, in that order; junction bases with no gene match: 7. This CDR3 reads CASSLVQGASGYTF. CDR3 nucleotides: TGTGCCAGCAGCTTGGTGCAGGGGGCCTCTGGCTACACCTTC.

The chain couples TRBV28 to TRBJ1-3; a possible D gene is TRBD1 (6 bases). V was clipped by 6 bases and J by 4 bases, with 13 bases between them. There are 14 residues in the CDR3. Germline V gene data show CDR1 as MDHEN and CDR2 as SYDVKM. The chain's CDR3 is CASRHSGVGNTIYF. CDR3 sequence (DNA): TGTGCCAGCAGACACTCAGGGGTCGGAAACACCATATATTTT.

V usage is TRBV27 and J usage is TRBJ1-2; 10 bases line up with TRBD1. Germline-derived CDR1 and CDR2 are MNHEY and SMNVEV (reference sequence). There are 16 residues in the CDR3. V shed 5 bases, J shed 2 bases, and the junction held 8 bases outside the gene matches. The CDR3, as DNA: TGTGCCAGCAGTCCGCGTTGGACAGGGGGAAACTATGGCTACACCTTC. Translating it yields CASSPRWTGGNYGYTF.

The chain couples TRBV11-2 to TRBJ1-3; D gene ambiguous. The germline V and J ends were trimmed by 5 bases and 4 bases, with 12 bases remaining between them. CDR3 length: 14 residues. The germline CDR1 and CDR2 sequences are SGHAT and FQNNGV. CDR3 amino acids: CASSPTGVGNTIYF. Here the CDR3 DNA reads TGTGCCAGCAGCCCCACGGGAGTCGGAAACACCATATATTTT.

The chain employs TRBV7-9 and TRBJ2-5, with TRBD2 identical over 10 bases. V lost 4 bases and J lost 2; bases outside the gene matches: 7. CDR3 size: 16 residues. Germline values: CDR1 SEHNR, CDR2 FQNEAQ (reference sequence). The CDR3 DNA sequence: TGTGCCAGCAGCTACAGGGCTAGCGGGAGACAAGAGACCCAGTACTTC. Translation gives CASSYRASGRQETQYF. Full variable domain (remainder filled in from reference TRBV7-9 and TRBJ2-5): DTGVSQNPRHKITKRGQNVTFRCDPISEHNRLYWYRQTLGQGPEFLTYFQNEAQLEKSRLLSDRFSAERPKGSFSTLEIQRTEQGDSAMYLCASSYRASGRQETQYFGPGTRLLVL.

The rearrangement joins TRBV6-5 to TRBJ2-1; D not certain. Germline V gene sequence: CDR1 MNHEY, CDR2 SVGAGI. With 1 base removed from V and 12 bases from J, the gap between germline ends came to 7 bases. This CDR3 has 11 residues. The CDR3 reads CASSYLSVQFF. The CDR3 region has the DNA TGTGCCAGCAGTTACTTGTCGGTGCAGTTCTTC.

The CDR3 DNA sequence: TGTGCCAGCAGCGCTCAAGCGGGTGAGACCCAGTACTTC. Translation gives CASSAQAGETQYF. J is TRBJ2-5 and V is TRBV2; the D gene is possibly TRBD2 (6 bases). Trimming removed 6 bases from V and 5 bases from J, with 13 bases in between. Germline V CDR1 and CDR2: SNHLY, FYNNEI. The CDR3 is 13 amino acids.

CDR3 bases: TGTGCCAGCTCACCACGACTAGCGGGTTCCACAGATACGCAGTATTTT. Its translation is CASSPRLAGSTDTQYF. This sequence joins TRBV18 and TRBJ2-3; 10 bases align to TRBD2. Germline V CDR1 and CDR2: KGHSH, LQKENI. The CDR3 extends over 16 amino acids. Germline trimming cut 1 base from V and 2 bases from J; bases unmatched to any gene: 3.

The chain is built from TRBV4-3 and TRBJ1-2, with 8 bases lining up with TRBD1. This CDR3 contains 13 residues. The V segment lost 1 base and the J segment 5 bases; nucleotides outside the gene matches: 0. Looked up from germline, CDR1 is LGHNA and CDR2 is YSLEER. CDR3 nucleotides: TGCGCCAGCAGCCAAGGGACAGGGTATGGCTACACCTTC. Amino acid sequence: CASSQGTGYGYTF.

V is TRBV12-2 and J is TRBJ2-3; the table's D call TRBD2 went unverified against the DNA. TRBV12-2 represents a pseudogene. The CDR3 length is 16 residues. CDR3 region: CASRLPGLAGRYTQYF. In nucleotides, the CDR3 is TGTGCAAGTCGCCTCCCTGGACTAGCGGGAAGATATACGCAGTATTTT.

The chain couples TRBV19 to TRBJ2-2; D may be TRBD2 (6 bases). V lost 1 base and J 5 bases, leaving 8 bases between the germline ends. In germline, CDR1 is LNHDA, CDR2 SQIVND (reference sequence). The CDR3 covers 14 residues. The CDR3 is CASSIGEATGELFF. CDR3 sequence (DNA): TGTGCCAGTAGTATAGGGGAGGCTACCGGGGAGCTGTTTTTT.

This clone was seen only a few times. The chain carries TRBV9 and TRBJ2-3; 8 bases agree with TRBD2. J gave up 0 bases and V 0 bases, and 6 bases lay outside the gene matches. Per the germline V gene, CDR1 is SGDLS and CDR2 is YYNGEE. The CDR3 contains 17 residues. CDR3 nucleotide sequence: TGTGCCAGCAGCGTAGCGGGGGGGGCCGCTAGCACAGATACGCAGTATTTT. Translation: CASSVAGGAASTDTQYF.

The chain has TRBV9 and TRBJ2-7; 7 nucleotides agree with TRBD2. CDR1 and CDR2 from the germline V gene are SGDLS and YYNGEE. The CDR3 consists of 14 residues. Trimming took 3 bases from V and 3 from J; bases not matched to a gene: 6. DNA of the CDR3: TGTGCCAGCAGCGCGGCTACGGGGGGCTACGAGCAGTACTTC. Translation gives CASSAATGGYEQYF.

J is TRBJ2-3 and V is TRBV10-3, with 7 bases lining up with TRBD2. Germline values: CDR1 ENHRY, CDR2 SYGVKD. The CDR3 runs 16 residues. The junction had 10 bases not matched to a gene; V was cut back by 5 bases and J by 2 bases. The CDR3 bases are TGTGCCATCAGTCTGGGGCGGGAGAGTCACACAGATACGCAGTATTTT. It encodes CAISLGRESHTDTQYF.

The chain links TRBV6-5 to TRBJ1-2; D may be TRBD1 (6 bases). The germline gives CDR1 MNHEY, CDR2 SVGAGI. Trimming took off 10 bases at V and 3 bases at J, with 18 bases between the two ends. The CDR3 has 14 amino acids. The DNA of the CDR3 is TGTGCCACCGCCCGGGCAGGGGAACACTATGGCTACACCTTC. This codes for CATARAGEHYGYTF.

The chain couples TRBV19 to TRBJ1-1; D gene unclear. The CDR3 is made up of 14 amino acids. Trimming shortened V by 3 bases and J by 3 bases, and 11 bases separated the two germline ends. Germline CDR1 reads LNHDA; CDR2 reads SQIVND (reference sequence). DNA for the CDR3: TGTGCCAGTAGTATTAGAAGTTCGGACACTGAAGCTTTCTTT. Amino acid sequence: CASSIRSSDTEAFF. Full variable domain (remainder filled in from reference TRBV19 and TRBJ1-1): DGGITQSPKYLFRKEGQNVTLSCEQNLNHDAMYWYRQDPGQGLRLIYYSQIVNDFQKGDIAEGYSVSREKKESFPLTVTSAQKNPTAFYLCASSIRSSDTEAFFGQGTRLTVV.

This chain's CDR3 is CASSLSASGGLPYEQYF. DNA for the CDR3: TGTGCCAGCAGTTTATCGGCTAGCGGGGGGCTCCCCTACGAGCAGTACTTC. The chain couples TRBV27 to TRBJ2-7; 11 nucleotides match TRBD2. Germline lookup yields CDR1 MNHEY and CDR2 SMNVEV (reference sequence). V was pared by 0 bases and J by 2 bases, with 6 bases of the junction left unmatched. CDR3 length equals 17 residues.

The CDR3 loop reads CASSVVGQISGNTIYF. The CDR3 nucleotides read TGTGCCAGCAGCGTAGTCGGACAGATCTCTGGAAACACCATATATTTT. The chain is built from TRBV9 and TRBJ1-3; D possibly corresponds to TRBD1 (6 bases). The CDR3 has 16 amino acids. Germline V CDR1 and CDR2: SGDLS, YYNGEE. V dropped 0 bases and J dropped 0 bases, with 10 bases sitting between them. Filled out from reference TRBV9 and TRBJ1-3, the complete variable domain reads DSGVTQTPKHLITATGQRVTLRCSPRSGDLSVYWYQQSLDQGLQFLIQYYNGEERAKGNILERFSAQQFPDLHSELNLSSLELGDSALYFCASSVVGQISGNTIYFGEGSWLTVV.

The chain carries TRBV5-1 and TRBJ1-1, with TRBD1 identical over 11 bases. This CDR3 is 14 amino acids long. The V and J ends lost 5 bases and 4 bases, in that order; junction bases with no gene match: 4. Germline CDR1 is SGHRS and CDR2 is YFSETQ. The CDR3 here is CASRGQGDFTEAFF. Here the CDR3 DNA reads TGCGCCAGCAGGGGACAGGGGGATTTCACTGAAGCTTTCTTT.

V is TRBV2 and J is TRBJ2-5, with 16 bases that match TRBD2. The germline CDR1 and CDR2 sequences are SNHLY and FYNNEI. Trimming cost V 9 bases and J 7 bases; bases outside gene matches: 14. The length of the CDR3 is 17 residues. CDR3 bases: TGTGCCAGTACCGGGACTAGCGGGAGGGCCCGGGTCGGGACCCAGTACTTC. Residues: CASTGTSGRARVGTQYF. Filled out from reference TRBV2 and TRBJ2-5, the complete variable domain reads EPEVTQTPSHQVTQMGQEVILRCVPISNHLYFYWYRQILGQKVEFLVSFYNNEISEKSEIFDDQFSVERPDGSNFTLKIRSTKLEDSAMYFCASTGTSGRARVGTQYFGPGTRLLVL.